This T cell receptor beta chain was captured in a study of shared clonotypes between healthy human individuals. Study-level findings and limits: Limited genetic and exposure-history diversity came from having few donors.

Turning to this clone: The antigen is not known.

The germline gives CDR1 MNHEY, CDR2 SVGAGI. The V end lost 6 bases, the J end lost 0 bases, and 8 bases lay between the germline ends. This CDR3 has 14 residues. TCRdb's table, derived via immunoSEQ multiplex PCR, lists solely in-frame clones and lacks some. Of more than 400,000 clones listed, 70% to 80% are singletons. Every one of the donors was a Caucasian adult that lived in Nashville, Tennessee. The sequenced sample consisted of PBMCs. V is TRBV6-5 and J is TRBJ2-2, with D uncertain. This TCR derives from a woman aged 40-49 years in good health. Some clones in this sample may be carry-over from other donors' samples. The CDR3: CASRSRTNTGELFF. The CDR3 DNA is TGTGCCAGCAGGAGCAGGACGAACACCGGGGAGCTGTTTTTT.